The T cell receptor beta chain described here comes from a study of shared clonotypes between healthy human individuals. On the study more broadly: Aged 18 to 49, the donors were a couple of women and three men. Study findings and constraints: Having only a few donors restricted how much genetic and exposure-history diversity was captured. Collection of samples was limited to blood; tissue repertoires likely differ.

Sequencing used immunoSEQ multiplex PCR; TCRdb keeps in-frame clones, though not all of them. The sample contains over 2 million clones, over 85% of which appear only once. Germline V CDR1 and CDR2: MNHNY, SVGAGI (reference sequence). V gave up 1 base and J gave up 2 bases, with 6 bases separating them. The CDR3 is 13 residues long. The naive CD8 fraction comprised CD45RO-negative cells positively selected for CCR7 and excluded terminally differentiated effector memory CD45RA+ cells. A note on this clone: Antigen specificity is unknown.

The sample taken for sequencing was naive CD8+ T cells sorted from blood. The V gene is TRBV6-6, the J gene TRBJ2-7; no clear D. The receptor comes from a man aged 18 to 29 in good health. The CDR3 region is CASSYYPPYEQYF. CDR3 DNA sequence: TGTGCCAGCAGTTACTACCCGCCCTACGAGCAGTACTTC.